The clone carrying this TCR beta chain was detected a few times. As yet, its antigen is unknown. TCRB transcripts that were expressed got sequenced, as all of the isolated RNA had been reverse transcribed. TCRdb's copy holds only in-frame clones and misses some; the assay was immunoSEQ multiplex PCR. This sample has fewer than 110,000 clones, with 25% to 35% found just once. Trimming pared 0 bases from V and 4 bases from J, leaving 9 bases between. Germline assignment: CDR1 MGHRA and CDR2 YSYEKL. CDR3 length: 15 residues. The source of the sample is a study of beta chain features in type 1 diabetes. Study observations and caveats: A moderate, significant TCRB CDR3 shortening appeared in type 1 diabetes across four CD4+ subsets.

The V and J genes are TRBV4-1 and TRBJ2-2; no firm D call. The sample comprised central memory CD4+ T cells from blood. This clonotype originated in a woman aged 18-29 years with type 1 diabetes. The CDR3 spells CASSQEPAGTGELFF. The CDR3 region has the DNA TGCGCCAGCAGCCAAGAACCGGCAGGCACCGGGGAGCTGTTTTTT.